A single sample is the source of the 17 T cell receptor beta chains below, sequenced in a study of blood T cell repertoires in COVID-19. TCRdb's table, derived via immunoSEQ multiplex PCR, lists solely in-frame clones and lacks some. Counted here are about 100,000 clones, roughly 87% occurring once; the ten biggest clones make up approximately 7%. The source material was peripheral blood. The receptors here all came from a man younger than 45 in a cohort sampled during active COVID-19.

This clone showed up just a few times. The chain has TRBV6-2 or TRBV6-3 and TRBJ2-1, with TRBD2 identical over 15 bases. The CDR3 consists of 15 residues. V was clipped by 2 bases and J by 9 bases; unmatched bases: 2. Germline V gene lookup returns CDR1 MNHEY and CDR2 SVGEGT. Here the CDR3 DNA reads TGTGCCAGCAGTTACGGACTAGCGGGGGGGATTGAGCAGTTCTTC. Translation: CASSYGLAGGIEQFF.

J is TRBJ1-1 and V is TRBV14; TRBD1 agrees at 10 bases. CDR1 SGHDN and CDR2 FVKESK come from the germline V gene. CDR3 size: 14 residues. Losses at the gene ends were 2 bases for V and 7 bases for J; bases not matched to a gene: 4. The CDR3 bases are TGTGCCAGCAGCCAATGGGGACAGGGGTATGAAGCTTTCTTT. Amino acids: CASSQWGQGYEAFF. Looking up the rest from reference TRBV14 and TRBJ1-1 gives the full variable domain: EAGVTQFPSHSVIEKGQTVTLRCDPISGHDNLYWYRRVMGKEIKFLLHFVKESKQDESGMPNNRFLAERTGGTYSTLKVQPAELEDSGVYFCASSQWGQGYEAFFGQGTRLTVV.

This sequence joins TRBV30 and TRBJ2-3; D not resolved. The germline V and J ends were trimmed by 5 bases and 0 bases, with 15 bases remaining between them. The CDR3 has 15 amino acids. The germline gives CDR1 GTSNPN, CDR2 SVGIG (reference sequence). The CDR3 protein is CAWSGLSESTDTQYF. The CDR3 bases are TGTGCCTGGTCTGGTCTCAGCGAGAGCACAGATACGCAGTATTTT.

V is TRBV5-5 and J is TRBJ1-2, with no clear D. Germline CDR1 is SGHKS and CDR2 is YYEKEE (reference sequence). This CDR3 contains 13 residues. Trimming removed 0 bases at V and 8 bases at J, with 11 bases between. CDR3 region: CASSLEAEIGYTF. The CDR3 DNA sequence: TGTGCCAGCAGCTTGGAGGCGGAAATCGGCTACACCTTC.

This chain links TRBV5-4 with TRBJ2-5; 12 bases match TRBD1. Trimming cost V 7 bases and J 5 bases; bases outside gene matches: 9. CDR1 and CDR2 from the germline V gene are SGHNT and YYREEE (reference sequence). The CDR3 runs to 15 residues. In DNA form, the CDR3 reads TGTGCCAGCTCGTTAGGGGACAGGGGGCAGGAGACCCAGTACTTC. Translating it yields CASSLGDRGQETQYF. Using reference TRBV5-4 and TRBJ2-5 for the parts outside the CDR3, the full variable domain is ETGVTQSPTHLIKTRGQQVTLRCSSQSGHNTVSWYQQALGQGPQFIFQYYREEENGRGNFPPRFSGLQFPNYSSELNVNALELDDSALYLCASSLGDRGQETQYFGPGTRLLVL.

This clone has a single count. The chain employs TRBV19 and TRBJ2-3; 11 bases fit TRBD2. The CDR3 totals 16 residues. V was clipped by 3 bases and J by 4 bases; unmatched bases: 6. The V gene's germline CDR1 is LNHDA and CDR2 SQIVND (reference sequence). The CDR3 nucleotides are TGTGCCAGTAGTATTTTAGCGGGGGGGCAGGCAGATACGCAGTATTTT. Its translation is CASSILAGGQADTQYF.

The rearrangement uses TRBV2 and TRBJ1-2, with 9 bases aligning to TRBD1. The trim removed 7 bases at V and 8 bases at J, leaving 5 bases unmatched. The CDR3 loop spans 12 amino acids. Germline CDR1 reads SNHLY; CDR2 reads FYNNEI. The CDR3 loop reads CASTRDRAGYTF. In DNA form, the CDR3 reads TGTGCCAGCACGAGGGACAGGGCGGGCTACACCTTC.

Concerning this clone: Within the sample, other DNA sequences also encode this same CDR3. The chain combines TRBV4-2 with TRBJ2-7, with 8 positions matching TRBD2. The CDR3 sequence is 15 residues long. Germline V gene lookup returns CDR1 LGHNA and CDR2 YNFKEQ. Trimming removed 3 bases from V and 0 bases from J; junction bases left unmatched: 4. Here the CDR3 DNA reads TGTGCCAGCAGCCAGGCTAGCGGGTCCTCCTACGAGCAGTACTTC. It encodes CASSQASGSSYEQYF.

CDR3 nucleotides: TGCGCCAGCAGCTCCGGACTAGCGATCACAGATACGCAGTATTTT. Translated: CASSSGLAITDTQYF. This chain joins TRBV5-1 and TRBJ2-3, with 9 nucleotides matching TRBD2. Germline V gives CDR1 SGHRS, CDR2 YFSETQ. This CDR3 is built from 15 residues. V dropped 3 bases and J dropped 2; count of bases not matched to a gene: 4.

A remark on this clone: One end of the junction is discordant with germline, which a read error may explain. CDR3 sequence (DNA): TGTGCCAGCTCCCGCGACAGGGGCTTGTTTTCCTTC. It translates to CASSRDRGLFSF. V is TRBV18 and J is TRBJ2-7; the match to TRBD1 covers 8 bases. Germline V CDR1 and CDR2: KGHSH, LQKENI. The CDR3 is 12 amino acids.

This clone was detected a few times. The J gene is TRBJ1-3, the V gene TRBV18; unclear D gene. CDR3 size: 15 residues. CDR1 is KGHSH and CDR2 is LQKENI in the germline V gene. V was shortened by 1 base and J by 0 bases, with 7 bases between the two germline ends. As DNA, the CDR3 is TGTGCCAGCTCACCACAGGAGGTCTCTGGAAACACCATATATTTT. This codes for CASSPQEVSGNTIYF.

The J gene is TRBJ1-1, the V gene TRBV7-9; perhaps TRBD1 as D (5 bases). The ends were cut back, 1 base at V and 11 bases at J, with 11 bases in the middle. The CDR3 length is 12 residues. The germline V gene encodes CDR1 SEHNR and CDR2 FQNEAQ (reference sequence). Written as DNA, the CDR3 is TGTGCCAGCAGCTTAGGAGACAGTGGGGCTTTCTTT. This codes for CASSLGDSGAFF.

The chain couples TRBV30 to TRBJ1-5; D is uncertain. Germline V gene lookup returns CDR1 GTSNPN and CDR2 SVGIG (reference sequence). Between the trimmed V and J ends, which lost 2 bases and 2 bases, there was a span of 10 bases. The CDR3 covers 14 residues. The CDR3 is CAWSLGSRNQPQHF. The CDR3 region has the DNA TGTGCCTGGAGTCTTGGTAGTCGCAATCAGCCCCAGCATTTT.

V usage is TRBV7-9 and J usage is TRBJ2-3, with 7 bases fitting TRBD2. Trimming removed 2 bases from V and 0 bases from J; junction bases left unmatched: 14. Germline CDR1 reads SEHNR; CDR2 reads FQNEAQ (reference sequence). This CDR3 is 19 amino acids long. This CDR3 reads CASSLIERGPVTSTDTQYF. CDR3 in DNA: TGTGCCAGCAGCTTAATCGAGCGGGGACCAGTGACTAGCACAGATACGCAGTATTTT.

This chain connects TRBV7-2 to TRBJ2-1, with 8 positions matching TRBD1. This CDR3 spans 14 amino acids. Trimming at V came to 5 bases and at J to 8 bases, leaving 8 bases not matched to a gene. Germline V CDR1 and CDR2: SGHTA, FQGNSA. The CDR3 DNA is TGTGCCAGCAGCCCCAGGACAGGGTGGCATGAGCAGTTCTTC. Translation gives CASSPRTGWHEQFF.

The chain has TRBV28 and TRBJ2-7; D gene ambiguous. From germline, CDR1 is MDHEN and CDR2 SYDVKM. V was clipped by 4 bases and J by 2 bases, with 3 bases between them. The CDR3 has 11 amino acids. Here the CDR3 DNA reads TGTGCCAGCAGTTATACCTACGAGCAGTACTTC. This gives the protein CASSYTYEQYF.

In DNA form, the CDR3 reads TGTGCCACCAGCCGACAGGTTAACTATGGCTACACCTTC. Translating gives CATSRQVNYGYTF. This chain joins TRBV24-1 and TRBJ1-2; TRBD1 is a possible D gene (6 bases). The germline V gene has CDR1 KGHDR and CDR2 SFDVKD. Deletions cut 7 bases from V and 1 base from J, with 9 bases between. The CDR3 is 13 amino acids.